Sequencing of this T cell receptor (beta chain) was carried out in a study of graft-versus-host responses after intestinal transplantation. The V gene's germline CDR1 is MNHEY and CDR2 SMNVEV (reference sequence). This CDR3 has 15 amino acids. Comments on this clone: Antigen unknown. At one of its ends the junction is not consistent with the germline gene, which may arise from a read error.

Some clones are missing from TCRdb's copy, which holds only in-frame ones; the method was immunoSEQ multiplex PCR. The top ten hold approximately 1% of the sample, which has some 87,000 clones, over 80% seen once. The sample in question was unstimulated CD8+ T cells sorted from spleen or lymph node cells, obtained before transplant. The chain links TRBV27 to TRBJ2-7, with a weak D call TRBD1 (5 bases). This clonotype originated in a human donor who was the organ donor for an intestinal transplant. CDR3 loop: CANGLGVRSSYAQYF. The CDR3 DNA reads TGTGCCAACGGATTAGGGGTTCGTAGCTCCTACGCGCAGTACTTC.